This T cell receptor beta chain originates from a study of CD8+ T cells in alopecia areata. The CDR3 spans 15 residues. CDR1 and CDR2 from the germline V gene are SGHTA and FQGNSA. J gave up 4 bases and V 3 bases, and 5 bases lay outside the gene matches. cDNA reverse transcribed from extracted RNA served as the sequencing template. Assay: immunoSEQ multiplex PCR; the TCRdb copy retains only in-frame clones and omits some. The repertoire holds about 110,000 clones, with about 50% as singletons. The V gene is TRBV7-2, the J gene TRBJ1-5, with 8 bases aligning to TRBD1. The TCR originated in a human donor with alopecia areata. Sequenced sample: NKG2D-low CD8+ T cells sorted from blood. CDR3 DNA sequence: TGTGCCAGCAGCTTGACAGGGGTTGGAAATCAGCCCCAGCATTTT. This codes for CASSLTGVGNQPQHF.